What follows are 15 T cell receptor beta chains derived from one specimen sequenced in a study of T cell responses to AZD1222 COVID-19 vaccine. TCRdb's table, derived via immunoSEQ multiplex PCR, lists solely in-frame clones and lacks some. This table holds around 140,000 clones, around nine tenths found once. Sample: peripheral blood, taken on day 0 of AZD1222 vaccination. The receptors originated from an adult in good health.

The count of this clone is one. The rearrangement uses TRBV29-1 and TRBJ1-1, with 9 bases matching TRBD1. Germline values: CDR1 SQVTM, CDR2 ANQGSEA. The CDR3 has 15 amino acids. In DNA form, the CDR3 reads TGCAGTGGAAATCCCGGGACAGGGCTGAACACTGAAGCTTTCTTT. Translating gives CSGNPGTGLNTEAFF.

This chain joins TRBV14 and TRBJ2-1, with D unresolved. Between the trimmed V and J ends, which lost 0 bases and 0 bases, there was a span of 9 bases. CDR1 SGHDN and CDR2 FVKESK come from the germline V gene. CDR3 length: 16 amino acids. CDR3 residues: CASSQDVGSSYNEQFF. Here the CDR3 DNA reads TGTGCCAGCAGCCAAGATGTAGGTAGCTCCTACAATGAGCAGTTCTTC. The full variable domain, its missing parts supplied by reference TRBV14 and TRBJ2-1, is EAGVTQFPSHSVIEKGQTVTLRCDPISGHDNLYWYRRVMGKEIKFLLHFVKESKQDESGMPNNRFLAERTGGTYSTLKVQPAELEDSGVYFCASSQDVGSSYNEQFFGPGTRLTVL.

The chain combines TRBV6-5 with TRBJ2-7, with TRBD2 matching 10 bases. Trimming at V came to 7 bases and at J to 6 bases, leaving 9 bases not matched to a gene. The germline CDR1 and CDR2 sequences are MNHEY and SVGAGI. The CDR3 is 14 residues long. The CDR3 sequence: CASNLAGEGGEQYF. The CDR3 DNA sequence: TGTGCCAGCAATCTAGCGGGGGAAGGGGGCGAGCAGTACTTC.

This clone was counted once. CDR3 DNA sequence: TGTGCCAGCAGCTCGGTCTCCCCTGCACGCTATGGCTACACCTTC. Encoded protein: CASSSVSPARYGYTF. The V and J genes are TRBV28 and TRBJ1-2; D call uncertain. Germline loops: CDR1 MDHEN, CDR2 SYDVKM. V lost 6 bases and J lost 4, with 18 bases in between. This CDR3 region has 15 residues.

V gene TRBV4-3 combines with J gene TRBJ2-1; 12 bases map to TRBD2. Per germline, CDR1 LGHNA and CDR2 YSLEER. V trimming: 3 bases; J trimming: 7 bases; junction bases outside the gene matches: 10. This CDR3 spans 17 amino acids. The CDR3 here is CASSQTSGSRGGNEQFF. The CDR3 coding sequence is TGCGCCAGCAGCCAGACTAGCGGGAGCAGGGGTGGGAATGAGCAGTTCTTC.

The count of this clone is one. V usage is TRBV25-1 and J usage is TRBJ2-3, with 11 bases matching TRBD2. CDR3 size: 15 residues. Germline CDR1 MGHDK, CDR2 SYGVNS. The V gene end was trimmed by 9 bases and the J gene end by 3 bases; junction bases not matched to a gene: 8. The CDR3 region is CARVSGRAGTDTQYF. The CDR3 DNA sequence: TGTGCCAGAGTTAGCGGGAGGGCCGGGACAGATACGCAGTATTTT.

V usage is TRBV3-1 (or the pseudogene TRBV3-2) and J usage is TRBJ2-7; either TRBD1 or TRBD2 may fit D (5 bases each). This CDR3 has 13 amino acids. Germline values: CDR1 LGHDT, CDR2 YNNKEL (reference sequence). V lost 8 bases, J lost 0 bases, and 11 bases lay in between. CDR3 DNA: TGTGCCAGCTCAGCCGGGGCCTCCTACGAGCAGTACTTC. Translation gives CASSAGASYEQYF.

V is TRBV27 and J is TRBJ2-7; 7 bases agree with TRBD2. V shed 0 bases, J shed 6 bases, and the junction held 2 bases outside the gene matches. Germline loops: CDR1 MNHEY, CDR2 SMNVEV (reference sequence). The CDR3 sequence is 13 residues long. The CDR3 DNA reads as TGTGCCAGCAGTTTATCGTCGGGGGGCGAGCAGTACTTC. Its translation: CASSLSSGGEQYF.

This rearrangement joins TRBV10-3 to TRBJ2-1; 8 positions match TRBD1. V was pared by 6 bases and J by 0 bases, with 10 bases of the junction left unmatched. Germline V gene lookup returns CDR1 ENHRY and CDR2 SYGVKD. This CDR3 is 17 amino acids long. The CDR3 loop reads CAISPRQGLSSYNEQFF. CDR3 DNA sequence: TGTGCCATCAGCCCAAGACAGGGGCTGAGCTCCTACAATGAGCAGTTCTTC.

This clone was seen a single time. The chain recombines TRBV7-3 with TRBJ2-1; TRBD1 agrees at 10 bases. The V gene's germline CDR1 is SGHTA and CDR2 FQGTGA. The CDR3 sequence is 15 residues long. Trimming removed 5 bases from V and 4 bases from J; junction bases left unmatched: 5. The DNA for the CDR3 is TGTGCCAGCAGCCCTAGGACAGGGGGGTACAATGAGCAGTTCTTC. Amino acids: CASSPRTGGYNEQFF.

The rearrangement links TRBV3-1 (or the pseudogene TRBV3-2) to TRBJ2-3; 9 bases agree with TRBD2. The CDR3 consists of 17 residues. CDR1 is LGHDT, CDR2 YNNKEL, per germline (reference sequence). Trimming cost V 5 bases and J 5 bases; bases outside gene matches: 14. The CDR3 here is CASSTSGAGGPLDTQYF. CDR3 nucleotides: TGTGCCAGCAGCACCTCCGGGGCGGGAGGGCCTTTAGATACGCAGTATTTT.

This chain uses TRBV11-2 with TRBJ2-1, with TRBD2 matching 9 bases. Losses at the gene ends were 4 bases for V and 7 bases for J; bases not matched to a gene: 8. Germline V lookup: CDR1 SGHAT, CDR2 FQNNGV. The CDR3 sequence is 15 residues long. CDR3 loop: CASSSLAGAGNEQFF. The DNA of the CDR3 is TGTGCCAGCAGCTCCTTAGCGGGAGCGGGGAATGAGCAGTTCTTC.

The chain uses TRBV6-2 or TRBV6-3 and TRBJ2-1; tentatively, D is TRBD1 (5 bases). The CDR3 sequence is 14 residues long. The germline V gene has CDR1 MNHEY and CDR2 SVGEGT. V lost 2 bases to trimming and J lost 8 bases, with 13 bases between them. This CDR3 is CASSYRQGSDEQFF. CDR3 in DNA: TGTGCCAGCAGTTACCGGCAGGGTTCGGATGAGCAGTTCTTC.

To note about this clone: The junction shows a germline mismatch at one end, possibly a read error. The rearrangement links TRBV7-7 to TRBJ1-6; D gene unclear. The CDR3 loop spans 16 amino acids. Germline V gene sequence: CDR1 SSHAT, CDR2 FNYEAQ (reference sequence). CDR3 amino acids: CASSLVSRGANSPLHF. Written as DNA, the CDR3 is TGTGCTAGCAGCTTAGTCTCTCGGGGTGCCAATTCACCCCTCCACTTT.

J is TRBJ1-2 and V is TRBV9; D call uncertain. CDR1 is SGDLS, CDR2 YYNGEE, per germline. The CDR3 runs 15 residues. The V gene lost 0 bases and the J gene lost 1 base, with 10 bases spanning the gap. Written as DNA, the CDR3 is TGTGCCAGCAGCGTAGCCCCCGCAGTTAACTATGGCTACACCTTC. Its translation: CASSVAPAVNYGYTF.